One sample yielded the 29 T cell receptor beta chains listed below, sequenced in a study of blood T cell repertoires in COVID-19. The repertoire was sequenced with immunoSEQ multiplex PCR; TCRdb's copy has only in-frame clones and lacks some. The sample contains approximately 150,000 clones, approximately 84% of which appear only once. What was sequenced was peripheral blood. The receptors stem from an older man with active or convalescent COVID-19.

The chain uses TRBV29-1 and TRBJ2-5; TRBD2 is a possible D gene (5 bases). Trimming pared 5 bases from V and 5 bases from J, leaving 12 bases between. Germline V lookup: CDR1 SQVTM, CDR2 ANQGSEA. The CDR3 is 12 amino acids. DNA for the CDR3: TGCAGCGTTTTGGTTAGCGACGAGACCCAGTACTTC. Its translation: CSVLVSDETQYF.

The chain combines TRBV6-6 with TRBJ2-7, with 9 bases that match TRBD1. V was pared by 4 bases and J by 5 bases, with 12 bases of the junction left unmatched. CDR3 length: 16 residues. From germline, CDR1 is MNHNY and CDR2 SVGAGI (reference sequence). The CDR3 DNA reads as TGTGCCAGCAGTTCACCCCTCCGGGACAGGGTCAACGAGCAGTACTTC. Encoded protein: CASSSPLRDRVNEQYF.

The chain is built from TRBV14 and TRBJ2-7, with 8 bases fitting TRBD1. V shed 4 bases and J 5 bases; nucleotides not matched to a gene: 7. CDR1 SGHDN and CDR2 FVKESK come from the germline V gene. The CDR3 contains 14 residues. CDR3 sequence reads: CASSLGQGFHEQYF. The CDR3 coding sequence is TGTGCCAGCAGCCTCGGACAGGGCTTCCACGAGCAGTACTTC.

V usage is TRBV15 and J usage is TRBJ1-2; D gene ambiguous. Germline V gene lookup returns CDR1 LNHNV and CDR2 YYDKDF (reference sequence). V was cut by 5 bases and J by 1 base, with 14 bases left in between. The CDR3 spans 15 residues. The CDR3 sequence is CATSGRGSSNYGYTF. CDR3 sequence (DNA): TGTGCCACCAGCGGCCGAGGATCTAGTAACTATGGCTACACCTTC.

The rearrangement joins TRBV10-2 to TRBJ2-2; 8 bases map to TRBD2. This CDR3 is built from 15 residues. Trimming removed 6 bases from V and 0 bases from J; junction bases left unmatched: 3. CDR1 and CDR2 from the germline V gene are WSHSY and SAAADI. CDR3 coding DNA: TGCGCCAGCAGCGCGGGACTAGCGAACACCGGGGAGCTGTTTTTT. Protein: CASSAGLANTGELFF.

The chain combines TRBV7-2 with TRBJ1-4; no clear D gene. Germline-derived CDR1 and CDR2 are SGHTA and FQGNSA. The CDR3 has 13 amino acids. The V and J ends lost 7 bases and 4 bases respectively, with 10 bases between them. CDR3 loop: CASTPDSNEKLFF. CDR3 bases: TGTGCCAGCACCCCTGATAGTAATGAAAAACTGTTTTTT.

This chain uses TRBV28 with TRBJ1-2; possible D gene TRBD1, 6 bases. The ends were cut back, 7 bases at V and 6 bases at J, with 15 bases in the middle. Per the germline V gene, CDR1 is MDHEN and CDR2 is SYDVKM. The CDR3 covers 13 residues. The chain's CDR3 is CASNSPGTHGYTF. The CDR3 DNA reads TGTGCCAGCAACTCTCCAGGGACACATGGCTACACCTTC.

This sequence joins TRBV19 and TRBJ1-4; 7 bases are a match to TRBD1. The CDR3 is made up of 15 amino acids. Per the germline V gene, CDR1 is LNHDA and CDR2 is SQIVND (reference sequence). The ends lost 3 bases at V and 5 bases at J; junction bases unmatched: 6. CDR3 loop: CASSIPGGTNEKLFF. The CDR3 region has the DNA TGTGCCAGTAGTATCCCAGGGGGGACCAATGAAAAACTGTTTTTT.

The gene calls are TRBV5-4 and TRBJ2-1; D is possibly TRBD2 (6 bases). CDR3 length: 13 residues. Germline V gene lookup returns CDR1 SGHNT and CDR2 YYREEE (reference sequence). Trimming took 4 bases from V and 8 from J, leaving 13 bases between them. CDR3: CASSPPWGDEQFF. CDR3 nucleotides: TGTGCCAGCAGCCCTCCATGGGGGGATGAGCAGTTCTTC.

V is TRBV7-2 and J is TRBJ1-5; unclear D gene. Trimming removed 5 bases from V and 3 bases from J, with 11 bases in between. CDR3 length equals 14 residues. Germline CDR1 SGHTA, CDR2 FQGNSA. As DNA, the CDR3 is TGTGCCAGCAGCCCCAGGTTCTTCAATCAGCCCCAGCATTTT. Protein: CASSPRFFNQPQHF. The variable domain in full, with the rest retrieved from reference TRBV7-2 and TRBJ1-5, is GAGVSQSPSNKVTEKGKDVELRCDPISGHTALYWYRQSLGQGLEFLIYFQGNSAPDKSGLPSDRFSAERTGGSVSTLTIQRTQQEDSAVYLCASSPRFFNQPQHFGDGTRLSIL.

This sequence joins TRBV30 and TRBJ1-5; D not resolved. CDR3 length: 14 residues. Trimming shortened V by 2 bases and J by 0 bases, and 8 bases separated the two germline ends. Germline CDR1 GTSNPN, CDR2 SVGIG (reference sequence). The CDR3 reads CAWSSSDSNQPQHF. Written as DNA, the CDR3 is TGTGCCTGGAGTAGCAGCGATAGCAATCAGCCCCAGCATTTT.

The gene calls are TRBV19 and TRBJ1-2; D uncertain. Trimming stripped 6 bases from V and 3 bases from J, with 5 bases between. The CDR3 has 11 residues. In germline, CDR1 is LNHDA, CDR2 SQIVND (reference sequence). The CDR3 nucleotides read TGTGCCAGTAGGGAGTACTATGGCTACACCTTC. Translated: CASREYYGYTF.

V and J are TRBV27 and TRBJ2-6; D ambiguous. The germline V gene encodes CDR1 MNHEY and CDR2 SMNVEV (reference sequence). V was trimmed by 3 bases and J by 0 bases, leaving 6 bases between them. The CDR3 sequence is 15 residues long. CDR3 in amino acids: CASSLWSSGANVLTF. The CDR3 DNA is TGTGCCAGCAGTTTGTGGAGCTCTGGGGCCAACGTCCTGACTTTC.

This clone was seen more than once but under ten times. The J gene is TRBJ1-3, the V gene TRBV2, with 10 bases that match TRBD1. Germline-derived CDR1 and CDR2 are SNHLY and FYNNEI. This CDR3 contains 14 residues. The V segment lost 6 bases and the J segment 6 bases; nucleotides outside the gene matches: 5. CDR3 bases: TGTGCCAGCAGGCGGACAGGGGGAATAAACACCATATATTTT. Amino acids: CASRRTGGINTIYF. Based on the CDR3 plus reference TRBV2 and TRBJ1-3, the full variable domain is EPEVTQTPSHQVTQMGQEVILRCVPISNHLYFYWYRQILGQKVEFLVSFYNNEISEKSEIFDDQFSVERPDGSNFTLKIRSTKLEDSAMYFCASRRTGGINTIYFGEGSWLTVV.

The CDR3 region has the DNA TGTGCCAGCAGTAGGCAGGGTCCCTACGAGCAGTACTTC. Protein sequence: CASSRQGPYEQYF. The chain combines TRBV27 with TRBJ2-7; D is perhaps TRBD1 (5 bases). V lost 5 bases, J lost 2 bases, and 10 bases lay in between. The CDR3 is 13 amino acids. Germline-derived CDR1 and CDR2 are MNHEY and SMNVEV (reference sequence).

CDR3 loop: CASRVTPTNEKLFF. The CDR3 region has the DNA TGTGCCAGCAGGGTGACACCAACTAATGAAAAACTGTTTTTT. The V and J genes are TRBV6-5 and TRBJ1-4; no clear D. The CDR3 sequence is 14 residues long. The V end lost 6 bases, the J end lost 0 bases, and 8 bases lay between the germline ends. Germline CDR1 is MNHEY and CDR2 is SVGAGI.

The V gene is TRBV18, the J gene TRBJ2-6; D is uncertain. V lost 3 bases to trimming and J lost 6 bases, with 6 bases between them. Germline values: CDR1 KGHSH, CDR2 LQKENI. CDR3 length equals 13 residues. The CDR3: CASSPPQANVLTF. In DNA, the CDR3 is TGTGCCAGCTCACCCCCCCAGGCCAACGTCCTGACTTTC.

The genes are TRBV3-1 (or the pseudogene TRBV3-2) and TRBJ2-7; possibly TRBD1 for D (8 bases). The V end lost 4 bases, the J end lost 4 bases, and 32 bases lay between the germline ends. The CDR3 totals 20 residues. Germline assignment: CDR1 LGHDT and CDR2 YNNKEL (reference sequence). CDR3 loop: CASSPSGTGGGKRGKYEQYF. The DNA for the CDR3 is TGTGCCAGCAGCCCCTCGGGGACAGGCGGGGGAAAGAGGGGTAAGTACGAGCAGTACTTC.

CDR3 loop: CASSLSPRTGVYNEQFF. In DNA, the CDR3 is TGTGCCAGCAGTTTAAGCCCCCGGACAGGGGTTTACAATGAGCAGTTCTTC. This chain joins TRBV28 and TRBJ2-1; 9 bases agree with TRBD1. Germline CDR1 reads MDHEN; CDR2 reads SYDVKM. The V and J ends lost 2 bases and 4 bases, in that order; junction bases with no gene match: 9. CDR3 length: 17 residues.

The V call is TRBV28, the J call TRBJ2-7; D is possibly TRBD2 (5 bases). V shed 4 bases and J shed 3 bases, with 19 bases lying between them. From germline, CDR1 is MDHEN and CDR2 SYDVKM. The CDR3 has 16 residues. CDR3 in DNA: TGTGCCAGCAGTTCACCCTCGGGCGGAGGCAACTACGAGCAGTACTTC. It encodes CASSSPSGGGNYEQYF.

The chain carries TRBV5-1 and TRBJ2-6; 10 bases agree with TRBD1. V was pared by 4 bases and J by 4 bases, with 5 bases of the junction left unmatched. The germline gives CDR1 SGHRS, CDR2 YFSETQ. The CDR3 has 16 residues. CDR3: CASSPTGGVGANVLTF. CDR3 nucleotide sequence: TGCGCCAGCAGCCCGACAGGGGGCGTCGGGGCCAACGTCCTGACTTTC.

V is TRBV5-4 and J is TRBJ1-5, with D uncertain. V was shortened by 4 bases and J by 1 base, with 9 bases between the two germline ends. Germline V gene lookup returns CDR1 SGHNT and CDR2 YYREEE (reference sequence). The CDR3 totals 14 residues. In DNA form, the CDR3 reads TGTGCCAGCAGCCCGGGAGGGAGCAATCAGCCCCAGCATTTT. It specifies CASSPGGSNQPQHF.

V usage is TRBV5-1 and J usage is TRBJ1-4, with D possibly TRBD1 on 6 matching bases. Germline CDR1 SGHRS, CDR2 YFSETQ. V was trimmed by 0 bases and J by 7 bases, leaving 10 bases between them. CDR3 length: 14 amino acids. The CDR3, as DNA: TGCGCCAGCAGCTTGGTAGGGGGTGTTGAAAAACTGTTTTTT. Its translation: CASSLVGGVEKLFF.

Turning to this clone: Other DNA sequences in the sample encode the same CDR3. This chain connects TRBV19 to TRBJ2-3; 7 positions match TRBD1. With V trimmed by 7 bases and J by 4 bases, 2 bases remained unmatched. The germline gives CDR1 LNHDA, CDR2 SQIVND (reference sequence). This CDR3 region has 12 residues. CDR3 sequence reads: CASNDRADTQYF. The CDR3 bases are TGTGCCAGTAATGACAGGGCAGATACGCAGTATTTT.

The genes are TRBV3-1 (or the pseudogene TRBV3-2) and TRBJ2-4, with a tentative D call TRBD2 (5 bases). This CDR3 is 15 amino acids long. V was cut by 1 base and J by 13 bases, with 20 bases left in between. Germline V CDR1 and CDR2: LGHDT, YNNKEL (reference sequence). CDR3 sequence (DNA): TGTGCCAGCAGCCAAGTAACCGGCCTAGCCGGGGTACAGTACTTC. This translates into CASSQVTGLAGVQYF.

The V call is TRBV5-5, the J call TRBJ1-4, with 7 bases that match TRBD1. CDR1 SGHKS and CDR2 YYEKEE come from the germline V gene (reference sequence). CDR3 length: 17 residues. After removal of 4 bases from V and 3 bases from J, the junction contained 12 bases not matched to a gene. As DNA, the CDR3 is TGTGCCAGCAGCCTTCCCGGGACAGCTCAGGCTAATGAAAAACTGTTTTTT. This translates into CASSLPGTAQANEKLFF.

This rearrangement joins TRBV18 to TRBJ1-1; D is perhaps TRBD1 (6 bases). Trimming stripped 6 bases from V and 0 bases from J, with 14 bases between. Per germline, CDR1 KGHSH and CDR2 LQKENI. The CDR3 has 15 residues. The CDR3 DNA sequence: TGTGCCAGCTCCCGAGGCACAGGGCTGAACACTGAAGCTTTCTTT. It yields the protein CASSRGTGLNTEAFF. Full variable domain (missing parts from reference TRBV18 and TRBJ1-1): NAGVMQNPRHLVRRRGQEARLRCSPMKGHSHVYWYRQLPEEGLKFMVYLQKENIIDESGMPKERFSAEFPKEGPSILRIQQVVRGDSAAYFCASSRGTGLNTEAFFGQGTRLTVV.

This chain uses TRBV18 with TRBJ2-5; D remains ambiguous. Germline values: CDR1 KGHSH, CDR2 LQKENI. Trimming took 2 bases from V and 7 from J, leaving 8 bases between them. This CDR3 is built from 12 residues. In DNA, the CDR3 is TGTGCCAGCTCACCATTACCAGGGACCCAGTACTTC. Protein product: CASSPLPGTQYF.

V gene TRBV27 combines with J gene TRBJ2-7; 11 bases agree with TRBD2. V shed 7 bases, J shed 7 bases, and the junction held 9 bases outside the gene matches. This CDR3 has 14 residues. Germline lookup yields CDR1 MNHEY and CDR2 SMNVEV (reference sequence). The CDR3, as DNA: TGTGCCAGCAACTCTCTAGCGGGAGGTGAAGAGCAGTACTTC. Amino acid sequence: CASNSLAGGEEQYF.